The clone carrying this T cell receptor beta chain was counted ten times or more. What it recognizes is unknown. This sample is drawn from a study of early T cells in non-severe SARS-CoV-2 infection. Broader study findings: The matching step, a VDJdb search, favored anti-spike CD8 responses and missed private and CD4 specificities.

Individual cDNA molecules were tagged with unique molecular identifiers. TCRdb analysed the 5' RACE reads with MiXCR anew, one entry per CDR3 protein. The profile shows some 54,000 distinct CDR3 sequences, approximately 9.3% of them singletons. Trimming removed 2 bases at V and 2 bases at J, with 0 bases between. CDR3 length: 11 residues. The receptor's source is an adult who was a healthcare worker with PCR-confirmed SARS-CoV-2 infection or an uninfected control (not recorded which). The material sequenced was whole blood. V usage is TRBV12-3 or TRBV12-4 and J usage is TRBJ2-5; D not resolved. CDR3 coding DNA: TGTGCCAGCAGTTTACAAGAGACCCAGTACTTC. It is translated as CASSLQETQYF.